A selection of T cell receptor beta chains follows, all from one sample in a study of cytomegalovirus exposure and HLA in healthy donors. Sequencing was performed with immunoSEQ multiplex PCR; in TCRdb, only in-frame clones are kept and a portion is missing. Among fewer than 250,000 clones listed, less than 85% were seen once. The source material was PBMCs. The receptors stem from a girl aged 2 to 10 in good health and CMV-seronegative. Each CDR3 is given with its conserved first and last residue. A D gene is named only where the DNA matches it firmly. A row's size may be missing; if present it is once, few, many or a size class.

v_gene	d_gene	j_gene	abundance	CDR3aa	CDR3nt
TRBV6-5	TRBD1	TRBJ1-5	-	CASSYSMDRGQPQHF	TGTGCCAGCAGTTACTCGATGGACAGGGGGCAGCCCCAGCATTTT
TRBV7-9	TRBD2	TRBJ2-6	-	CASSLVLASGANVLTF	TGTGCCAGCAGCTTAGTACTAGCGTCTGGGGCCAACGTCCTGACTTTC
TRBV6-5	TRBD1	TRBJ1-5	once	CASSPGQGFRPQHF	TGTGCCAGCAGCCCGGGACAGGGTTTCAGGCCCCAGCATTTT
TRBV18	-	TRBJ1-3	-	CASSPLPLNVGPSGNTIYF	TGTGCCAGCTCACCCCTCCCCTTAAATGTTGGCCCCTCTGGAAACACCATATATTTT
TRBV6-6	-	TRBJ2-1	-	CASSPPLETYNEQFF	TGTGCCAGCAGTCCCCCGTTAGAAACCTACAATGAGCAGTTCTTC
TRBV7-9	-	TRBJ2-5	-	CASTLTILPGETQYF	TGTGCCAGCACCCTGACTATCCTCCCTGGAGAGACCCAGTACTTC
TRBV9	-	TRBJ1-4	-	CASGSSGTNNEKLFF	TGTGCCAGCGGCTCATCCGGGACAAACAATGAAAAACTGTTTTTT
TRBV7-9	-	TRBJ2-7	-	CSSLSGQHEQYF	TGTTCCAGCCTCAGTGGACAGCACGAGCAGTACTTC
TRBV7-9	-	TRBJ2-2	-	CAGHGLEFRVDTGELFF	TGTGCGGGCCACGGACTGGAATTTAGGGTCGACACCGGGGAACTGTTTTTT
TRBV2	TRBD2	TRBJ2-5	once	CASGGGAVETQYF	TGTGCCAGCGGCGGGGGGGCCGTAGAGACCCAGTACTTC
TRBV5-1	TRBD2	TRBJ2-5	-	CASSGGTSGGEETQYF	TGCGCCAGCAGCGGTGGGACTAGCGGGGGGGAAGAGACCCAGTACTTC
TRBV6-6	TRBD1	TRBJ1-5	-	CASSDRGGSQPQHF	TGTGCCAGCAGTGACAGGGGGGGGAGTCAGCCCCAGCATTTT
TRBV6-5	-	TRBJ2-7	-	CASSGNYEQYF	TGTGCCAGCAGCGGGAACTACGAGCAGTACTTC
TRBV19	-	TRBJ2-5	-	CASSIGSVETQYF	TGTGCCAGTAGTATAGGTAGCGTGGAGACCCAGTACTTC
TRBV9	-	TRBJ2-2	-	CASSVRGHPNTGELFF	TGTGCCAGCAGCGTAAGGGGCCACCCGAACACCGGGGAGCTGTTTTTT
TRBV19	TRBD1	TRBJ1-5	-	CASSFSRDRGLDQPQHF	TGTGCCAGTAGTTTTTCCCGGGACAGGGGGCTAGATCAGCCCCAGCATTTT
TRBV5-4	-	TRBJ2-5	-	CASSSGQQETQYF	TGTGCCAGCAGCTCCGGACAGCAAGAGACCCAGTACTTC
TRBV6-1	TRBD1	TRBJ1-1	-	CASSDWDRVNTEAFF	TGTGCCAGCAGTGACTGGGACAGGGTGAACACTGAAGCTTTCTTT
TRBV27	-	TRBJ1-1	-	CASRDAVGWPGTEAFF	TGTGCCAGCAGAGACGCAGTGGGTTGGCCGGGCACTGAAGCTTTCTTT
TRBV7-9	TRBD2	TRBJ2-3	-	CASSLSRLAGGVADTQYF	TGTGCCAGCAGCTTAAGCCGTCTAGCGGGGGGGGTGGCAGATACGCAGTATTTT
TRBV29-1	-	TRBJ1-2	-	CSGKQGTGYTF	TGCAGCGGAAAACAGGGAACTGGCTACACCTTC
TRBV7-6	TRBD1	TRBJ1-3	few	CASSANTGGSGNTIYF	TGTGCCAGCAGCGCGAATACAGGGGGCTCTGGAAACACCATATATTTT
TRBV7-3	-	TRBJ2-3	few	CASSPGTPRDTQYF	TGTGCCAGCAGCCCCGGGACACCAAGAGATACGCAGTATTTT
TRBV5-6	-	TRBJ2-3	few	CASSLLGSDTQYF	TGTGCCAGCAGCTTGCTCGGGTCAGATACGCAGTATTTT
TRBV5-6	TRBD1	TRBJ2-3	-	CASSWGTGEDTQYF	TGTGCCAGCAGCTGGGGGACAGGGGAAGATACGCAGTATTTT
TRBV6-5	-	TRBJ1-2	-	CASSYSTRGFGYTF	TGTGCCAGCAGTTACTCGACCCGGGGTTTTGGCTACACCTTC
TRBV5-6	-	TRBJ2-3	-	CASSLYEIFTDTQYF	TGTGCCAGCAGCTTGTATGAGATTTTCACAGATACGCAGTATTTT
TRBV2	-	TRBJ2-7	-	CASSDHPADSSYEQYF	TGTGCCAGCAGTGACCACCCTGCGGACAGTTCCTACGAGCAGTACTTC
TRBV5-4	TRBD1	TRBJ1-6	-	CASSLTGTRNSPLHF	TGTGCCAGCAGCCTGACAGGGACGAGGAATTCACCCCTCCACTTT
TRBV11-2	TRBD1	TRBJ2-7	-	CASRLTGGNEQYF	TGTGCCAGCAGGCTGACAGGGGGCAACGAGCAGTACTTC
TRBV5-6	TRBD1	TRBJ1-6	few	CASSLDPGGGSPLHF	TGTGCCAGCAGCTTGGACCCAGGGGGCGGTTCACCCCTCCACTTT
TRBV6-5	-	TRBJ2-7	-	CASSRQDLYEQYF	TGTGCCAGCAGCCGACAGGACCTCTACGAGCAGTACTTC
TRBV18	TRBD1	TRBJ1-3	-	CASSPTGDSGNTIYF	TGTGCCAGCTCACCAACAGGGGACTCTGGAAACACCATATATTTT
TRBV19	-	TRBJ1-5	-	CASSIDPGGQPQHF	TGTGCCAGTAGTATAGATCCGGGTGGACAGCCCCAGCATTTT
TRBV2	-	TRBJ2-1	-	CASSKDSGSYNEQFF	TGTGCCAGCAGTAAGGATAGCGGCTCCTACAATGAGCAGTTCTTC
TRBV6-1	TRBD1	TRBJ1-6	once	CATRTGNNSPLHF	TGTGCCACTCGGACAGGGAATAATTCACCCCTCCACTTT
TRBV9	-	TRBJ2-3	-	CASSEGTSDTQYF	TGTGCCAGCAGCGAGGGGACTTCAGATACGCAGTATTTT
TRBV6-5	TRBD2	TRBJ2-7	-	CASRVEGGTEYF	TGTGCCAGCAGGGTCGAGGGAGGGACGGAGTACTTC
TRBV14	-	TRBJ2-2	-	CASSQERWRAGGGELFF	TGTGCCAGCAGCCAAGAACGCTGGAGGGCCGGGGGCGGGGAGCTGTTTTTT
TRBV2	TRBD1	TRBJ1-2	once	CASSEDGDRVNYGYTF	TGTGCCAGCAGTGAAGATGGGGACAGAGTTAACTATGGCTACACCTTC
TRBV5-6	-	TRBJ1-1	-	CASKGNGGTEAFF	TGTGCCAGCAAGGGGAACGGGGGCACTGAAGCTTTCTTT
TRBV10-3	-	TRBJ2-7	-	CAISESDGAYEQYF	TGTGCCATCAGTGAGTCGGACGGGGCCTACGAGCAGTACTTC
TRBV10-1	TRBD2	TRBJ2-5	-	CASSESGLAGVETQYF	TGCGCCAGCAGTGAGTCTGGTCTAGCGGGAGTAGAGACCCAGTACTTC